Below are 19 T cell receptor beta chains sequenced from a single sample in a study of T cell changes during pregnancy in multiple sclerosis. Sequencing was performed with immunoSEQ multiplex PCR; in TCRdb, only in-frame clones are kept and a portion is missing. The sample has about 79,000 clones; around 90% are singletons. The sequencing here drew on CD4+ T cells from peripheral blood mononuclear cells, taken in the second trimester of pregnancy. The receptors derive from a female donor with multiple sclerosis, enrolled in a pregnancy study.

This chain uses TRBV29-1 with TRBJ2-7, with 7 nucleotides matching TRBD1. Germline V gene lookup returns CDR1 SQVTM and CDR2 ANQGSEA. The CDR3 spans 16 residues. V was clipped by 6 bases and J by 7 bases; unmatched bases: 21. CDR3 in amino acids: CSVTGTASRGLGEQYF. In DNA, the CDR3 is TGCAGCGTGACCGGGACAGCAAGCAGGGGCTTGGGTGAGCAGTACTTC.

The CDR3: CASSPTSGAVYNEQFF. CDR3 sequence (DNA): TGCGCCAGCAGCCCCACTAGCGGGGCGGTGTACAATGAGCAGTTCTTC. The chain joins TRBV5-1 to TRBJ2-1; TRBD2 matches 10 bases. Germline V gene sequence: CDR1 SGHRS, CDR2 YFSETQ. The junction had 8 bases not matched to a gene; V was cut back by 4 bases and J by 4 bases. The CDR3 has 16 residues.

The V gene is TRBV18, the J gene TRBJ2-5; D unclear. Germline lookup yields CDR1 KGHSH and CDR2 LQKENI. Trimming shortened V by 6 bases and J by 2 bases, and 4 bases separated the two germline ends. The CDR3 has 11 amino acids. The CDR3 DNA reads TGTGCCAGCTCGGCACAAGAGACCCAGTACTTC. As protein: CASSAQETQYF.

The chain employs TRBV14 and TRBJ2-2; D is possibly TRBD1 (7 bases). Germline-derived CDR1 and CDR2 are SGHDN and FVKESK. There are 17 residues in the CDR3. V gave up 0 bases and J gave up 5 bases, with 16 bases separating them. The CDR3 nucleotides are TGTGCCAGCAGCCAAGAGTGGAACAGGGGAGGAACCGGGGAGCTGTTTTTT. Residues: CASSQEWNRGGTGELFF.

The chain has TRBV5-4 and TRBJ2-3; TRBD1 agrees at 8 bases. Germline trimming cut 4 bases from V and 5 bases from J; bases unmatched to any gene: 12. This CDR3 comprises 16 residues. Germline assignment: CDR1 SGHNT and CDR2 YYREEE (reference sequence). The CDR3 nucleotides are TGTGCCAGCAGCGCCCTGAGCTGGGGACAGGAAGATACGCAGTATTTT. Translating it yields CASSALSWGQEDTQYF.

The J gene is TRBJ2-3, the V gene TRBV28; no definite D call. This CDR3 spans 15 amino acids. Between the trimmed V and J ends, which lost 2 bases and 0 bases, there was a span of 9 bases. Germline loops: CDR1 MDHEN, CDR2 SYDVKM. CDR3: CASSLDFLSTDTQYF. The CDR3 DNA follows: TGTGCCAGCAGTTTAGACTTCCTTAGCACAGATACGCAGTATTTT.

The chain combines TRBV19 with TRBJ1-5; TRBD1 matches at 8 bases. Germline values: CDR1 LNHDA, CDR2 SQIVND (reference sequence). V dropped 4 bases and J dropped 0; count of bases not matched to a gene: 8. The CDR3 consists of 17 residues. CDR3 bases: TGTGCCAGTAGTACAAAAGACAGGGGTTCTAGCAATCAGCCCCAGCATTTT. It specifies CASSTKDRGSSNQPQHF.

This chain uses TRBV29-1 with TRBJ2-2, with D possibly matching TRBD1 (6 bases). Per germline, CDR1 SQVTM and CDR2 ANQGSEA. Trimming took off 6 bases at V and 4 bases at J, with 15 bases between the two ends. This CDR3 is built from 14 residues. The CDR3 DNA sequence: TGCAGCGTCGCAGGGGTGGTGGCCACCGGGGAGCTGTTTTTT. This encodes CSVAGVVATGELFF.

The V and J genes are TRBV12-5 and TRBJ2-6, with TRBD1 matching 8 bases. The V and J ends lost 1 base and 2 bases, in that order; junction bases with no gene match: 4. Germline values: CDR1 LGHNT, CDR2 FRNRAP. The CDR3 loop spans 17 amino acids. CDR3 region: CASGLGTGGPGANVLTF. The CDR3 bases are TGTGCTAGTGGTTTGGGAACAGGGGGACCTGGGGCCAACGTCCTGACTTTC.

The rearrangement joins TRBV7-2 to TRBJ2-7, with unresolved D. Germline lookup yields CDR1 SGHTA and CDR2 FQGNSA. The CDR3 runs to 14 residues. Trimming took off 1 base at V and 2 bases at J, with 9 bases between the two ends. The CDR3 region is CASSLEYSTYEQYF. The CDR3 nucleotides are TGTGCCAGCAGCTTAGAGTACTCTACCTACGAGCAGTACTTC. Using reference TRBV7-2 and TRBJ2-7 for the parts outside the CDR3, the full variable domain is GAGVSQSPSNKVTEKGKDVELRCDPISGHTALYWYRQSLGQGLEFLIYFQGNSAPDKSGLPSDRFSAERTGGSVSTLTIQRTQQEDSAVYLCASSLEYSTYEQYFGPGTRLTVT.

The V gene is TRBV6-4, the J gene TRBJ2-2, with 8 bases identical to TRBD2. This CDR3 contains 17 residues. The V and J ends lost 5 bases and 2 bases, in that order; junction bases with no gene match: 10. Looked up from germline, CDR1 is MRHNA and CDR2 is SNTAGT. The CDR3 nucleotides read TGTGCCAGCAGTCGGGATTTTAGCGGGGTCAACACCGGGGAGCTGTTTTTT. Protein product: CASSRDFSGVNTGELFF.

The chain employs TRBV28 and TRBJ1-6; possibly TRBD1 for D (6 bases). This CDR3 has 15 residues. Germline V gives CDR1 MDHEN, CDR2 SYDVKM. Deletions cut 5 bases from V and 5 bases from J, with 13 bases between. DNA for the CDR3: TGTGCCAGCAGTATTCCACAGGGAAATAATTCACCCCTCCACTTT. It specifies CASSIPQGNNSPLHF.

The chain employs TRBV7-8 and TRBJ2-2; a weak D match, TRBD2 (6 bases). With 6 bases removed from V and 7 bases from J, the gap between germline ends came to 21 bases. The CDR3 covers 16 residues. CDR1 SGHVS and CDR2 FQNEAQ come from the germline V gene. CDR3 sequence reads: CASSSEASVLVGELFF. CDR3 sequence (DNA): TGTGCCAGCAGTTCTGAGGCTAGCGTCTTAGTCGGGGAGCTGTTTTTT.

The DNA of the CDR3 is TGCGCCAGCAGCCCCAGGACAGGGGGCTACACTGAAGCTTTCTTT. Protein product: CASSPRTGGYTEAFF. The V call is TRBV5-1, the J call TRBJ1-1; TRBD1 aligns across 11 bases. The germline V gene has CDR1 SGHRS and CDR2 YFSETQ. V lost 4 bases, J lost 3 bases, and 5 bases stayed unmatched. The CDR3 extends over 15 amino acids.

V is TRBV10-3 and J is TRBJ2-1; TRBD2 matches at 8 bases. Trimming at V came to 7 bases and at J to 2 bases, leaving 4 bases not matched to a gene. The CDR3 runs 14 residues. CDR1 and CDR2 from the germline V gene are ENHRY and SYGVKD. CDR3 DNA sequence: TGTGCCATCAATGCGGGGGGACCCTACAATGAGCAGTTCTTC. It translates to CAINAGGPYNEQFF.

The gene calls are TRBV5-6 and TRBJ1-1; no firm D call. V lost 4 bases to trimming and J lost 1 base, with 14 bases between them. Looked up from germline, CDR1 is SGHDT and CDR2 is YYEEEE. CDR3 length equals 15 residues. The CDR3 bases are TGTGCCAGCAGCGCTGGAGTGGCTAGGAACACTGAAGCTTTCTTT. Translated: CASSAGVARNTEAFF.

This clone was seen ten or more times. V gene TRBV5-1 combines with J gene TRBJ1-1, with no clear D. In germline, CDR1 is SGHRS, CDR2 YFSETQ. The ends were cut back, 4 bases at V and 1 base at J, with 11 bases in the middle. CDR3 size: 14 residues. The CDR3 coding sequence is TGCGCCAGCAGCCCCCAGACATGGAACACTGAAGCTTTCTTT. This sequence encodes CASSPQTWNTEAFF.

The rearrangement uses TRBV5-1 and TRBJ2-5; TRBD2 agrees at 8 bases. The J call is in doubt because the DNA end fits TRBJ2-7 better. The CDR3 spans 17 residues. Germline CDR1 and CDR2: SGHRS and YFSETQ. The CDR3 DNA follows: TGCGCCAGCAGCTTAGGTTCGGCGGGGGGCCGTAGCCACGAGCAGTACTTC. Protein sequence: CASSLGSAGGRSHEQYF.

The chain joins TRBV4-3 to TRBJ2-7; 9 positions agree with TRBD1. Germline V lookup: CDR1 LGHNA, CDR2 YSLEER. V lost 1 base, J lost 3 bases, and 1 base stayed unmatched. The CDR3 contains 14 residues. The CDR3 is CASSQVDRGYEQYF. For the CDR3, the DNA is TGCGCCAGCAGCCAAGTGGACAGGGGCTACGAGCAGTACTTC.